These 15 T cell receptor beta chains originate from one sample sequenced in a study of blood T cell repertoires in COVID-19. TCRdb's copy holds only in-frame clones and misses some; the assay was immunoSEQ multiplex PCR. Of under 110,000 clones in the sample, 76% were seen once. The sequencing sample was made of peripheral blood. The receptors were gathered from a man at least 80 years old with COVID-19, enrolled during active disease.

This clone was counted once. CDR3 region: CASSGDRGFNQPQHF. The CDR3 bases are TGTGCCAGCAGCGGTGACAGGGGATTTAATCAGCCCCAGCATTTT. The gene calls are TRBV2 and TRBJ1-5, with 8 nucleotides matching TRBD1. The CDR3 totals 15 residues. Trimming cost V 6 bases and J 4 bases; bases outside gene matches: 8. Germline CDR1 SNHLY, CDR2 FYNNEI.

The chain links TRBV5-4 to TRBJ1-1; 7 positions agree with TRBD1. Per the germline V gene, CDR1 is SGHNT and CDR2 is YYREEE (reference sequence). The trim removed 4 bases at V and 4 bases at J, leaving 10 bases unmatched. The CDR3 runs to 15 residues. CDR3: CASSPMLGGGTEAFF. CDR3 sequence (DNA): TGTGCCAGCAGCCCTATGTTAGGGGGCGGCACTGAAGCTTTCTTT.

V is TRBV7-3 and J is TRBJ1-2; D might be TRBD1 (5 bases). Germline values: CDR1 SGHTA, CDR2 FQGTGA. Trimming cost V 4 bases and J 7 bases, with 19 bases left between them. CDR3 length: 15 amino acids. CDR3: CASSYSSSPGLGYTF. CDR3 sequence (DNA): TGTGCCAGCAGCTACTCATCCAGCCCAGGGCTTGGCTACACCTTC.

The rearrangement uses TRBV6-1 and TRBJ1-5; tentatively, D is TRBD1 (5 bases). V gave up 3 bases and J gave up 2 bases, with 11 bases separating them. This CDR3 has 15 residues. From germline, CDR1 is MNHNS and CDR2 SASEGT. The CDR3 here is CASSEAGWGNQPQHF. DNA of the CDR3: TGTGCCAGCAGTGAGGCAGGGTGGGGCAATCAGCCCCAGCATTTT.

The chain couples TRBV6-5 to TRBJ1-1, with 10 bases that match TRBD1. The CDR3 covers 15 residues. V shed 2 bases, J shed 6 bases, and the junction held 6 bases outside the gene matches. Germline-derived CDR1 and CDR2 are MNHEY and SVGAGI. The CDR3 DNA is TGTGCCAGCAGTTACGGACAGGGGGTGGTAGCTGAAGCTTTCTTT. Protein: CASSYGQGVVAEAFF.

V and J are TRBV5-1 and TRBJ2-1; D not resolved. CDR1 and CDR2 (germline): SGHRS, YFSETQ. Trimming took 6 bases from V and 7 from J, leaving 11 bases between them. This CDR3 region has 12 residues. As DNA, the CDR3 is TGCGCCAGCAATCTCCAGGTAAATGAGCAGTTCTTC. Translated, it gives CASNLQVNEQFF.

V is TRBV5-8 and J is TRBJ1-6; 9 bases are a match to TRBD1. V shed 5 bases, J shed 9 bases, and the junction held 12 bases outside the gene matches. The germline gives CDR1 SGHTS, CDR2 YDEGEE. The CDR3 has 16 residues. The DNA for the CDR3 is TGTGCCAGCAGGGACTACCGGGACAGGGTAGCTTCACCCCTCCACTTT. Its protein is CASRDYRDRVASPLHF. The full variable domain, rest sourced from reference TRBV5-8 and TRBJ1-6, is EAGVTQSPTHLIKTRGQQATLRCSPISGHTSVYWYQQALGLGLQFLLWYDEGEERNRGNFPPRFSGRQFPNYSSELNVNALELEDSALYLCASRDYRDRVASPLHFGNGTRLTVT.

The J gene is TRBJ2-5, the V gene TRBV28; 7 bases fit TRBD2. The V gene's germline CDR1 is MDHEN and CDR2 SYDVKM. This CDR3 has 14 residues. J was trimmed by 1 base and V by 2 bases; bases with no gene match: 1. The CDR3: CASSLLAAQETQYF. The CDR3 bases are TGTGCCAGCAGTTTACTAGCGGCCCAAGAGACCCAGTACTTC.

This clone has only a few counts. The chain has TRBV29-1 and TRBJ2-3; D perhaps matches TRBD1 (5 bases). V shed 7 bases and J shed 1 base, with 9 bases lying between them. This CDR3 comprises 12 residues. CDR1 is SQVTM and CDR2 is ANQGSEA in the germline V gene. CDR3 sequence reads: CSAQGGTDTQYF. The CDR3 nucleotides are TGCAGCGCCCAAGGGGGCACAGATACGCAGTATTTT.

The rearrangement joins TRBV5-1 to TRBJ2-3, with TRBD2 matching over 11 bases. Germline CDR1 and CDR2: SGHRS and YFSETQ. The ends lost 3 bases at V and 0 bases at J; junction bases unmatched: 6. This CDR3 is built from 17 residues. Here the CDR3 DNA reads TGCGCCAGCAGCTCTGGGACTAGCGGAGCTAGCACAGATACGCAGTATTTT. This gives the protein CASSSGTSGASTDTQYF.

This clone was seen a handful of times. This sequence joins TRBV7-9 and TRBJ2-2; 8 bases align to TRBD1. Unmatched junction bases numbered 0, after V lost 5 bases and J lost 1 base. This CDR3 spans 14 amino acids. Per the germline V gene, CDR1 is SEHNR and CDR2 is FQNEAQ (reference sequence). The CDR3 DNA follows: TGTGCCAGCAGCGACAGGGGGAACACCGGGGAGCTGTTTTTT. It translates to CASSDRGNTGELFF.

CDR3: CASRKVSLHGYTF. For the CDR3, the DNA is TGTGCCAGCAGAAAGGTTAGCCTCCATGGCTACACCTTC. This chain connects TRBV6-5 to TRBJ1-2; D not resolved. Germline V gives CDR1 MNHEY, CDR2 SVGAGI. CDR3 length equals 13 residues. V lost 6 bases, J lost 6 bases, and 14 bases lay in between.

V gene TRBV25-1 combines with J gene TRBJ1-5; 8 bases are a match to TRBD1. Germline lookup yields CDR1 MGHDK and CDR2 SYGVNS. The CDR3 covers 16 residues. The V segment lost 3 bases and the J segment 1 base; nucleotides outside the gene matches: 5. As DNA, the CDR3 is TGTGCCAGCAGTGAGGCAGGGGGCAACAGCAATCAGCCCCAGCATTTT. It yields the protein CASSEAGGNSNQPQHF.

The chain joins TRBV7-3 to TRBJ1-1; the D is unclear. The CDR3 is 16 residues long. Looked up from germline, CDR1 is SGHTA and CDR2 is FQGTGA. Trimming shortened V by 5 bases and J by 3 bases, and 19 bases separated the two germline ends. The CDR3 here is CASSPLVGVRDTEAFF. In nucleotides, the CDR3 is TGTGCCAGCAGCCCCCTCGTCGGGGTAAGGGACACTGAAGCTTTCTTT.

This sequence joins TRBV27 and TRBJ2-2; D gene uncertain. The CDR3 runs to 12 residues. Germline V gene data show CDR1 as MNHEY and CDR2 as SMNVEV (reference sequence). Trimming left V 4 bases short and J 6 bases short, with 6 bases between. The CDR3 region is CASSSPAGELFF. The CDR3 DNA follows: TGTGCCAGCAGTTCCCCAGCCGGGGAGCTGTTTTTT.